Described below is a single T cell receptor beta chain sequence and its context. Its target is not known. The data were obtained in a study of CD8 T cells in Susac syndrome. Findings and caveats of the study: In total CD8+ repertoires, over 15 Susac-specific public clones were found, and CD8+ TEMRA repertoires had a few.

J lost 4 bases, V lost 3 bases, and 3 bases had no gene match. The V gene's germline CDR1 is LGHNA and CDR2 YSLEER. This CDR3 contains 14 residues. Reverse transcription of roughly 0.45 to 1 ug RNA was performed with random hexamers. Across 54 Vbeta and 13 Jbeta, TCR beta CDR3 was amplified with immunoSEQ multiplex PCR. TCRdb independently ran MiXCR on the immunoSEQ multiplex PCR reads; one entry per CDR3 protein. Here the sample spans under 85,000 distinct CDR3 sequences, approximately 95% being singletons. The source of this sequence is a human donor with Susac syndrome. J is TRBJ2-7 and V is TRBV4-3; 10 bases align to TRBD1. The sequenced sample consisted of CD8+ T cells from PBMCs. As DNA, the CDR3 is TGCGCCAGCAGCCATGGGACAGGGGTTTACGAGCAGTACTTC. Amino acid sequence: CASSHGTGVYEQYF.